What follows describes a single T cell receptor (beta chain). Its antigen is unknown. TCRdb's table, derived via immunoSEQ multiplex PCR, lists solely in-frame clones and lacks some. Of approximately 89,000 clones in the sample, around 93% were seen once. This record comes from a study of graft-versus-host responses after intestinal transplantation. The CDR3 consists of 17 residues. V gave up 0 bases and J gave up 4 bases; unmatched junction bases: 7. CDR1 is LGHNA, CDR2 YSLEER, per germline. The source is a human donor who was the organ donor for an intestinal transplant. The rearrangement joins TRBV4-3 to TRBJ2-1; 9 nucleotides match TRBD2. Here the sequenced sample was unstimulated CD8+ T cells sorted from spleen or lymph node cells, taken before transplant. CDR3 region: CASSQEHGLAGYNEQFF. DNA for the CDR3: TGCGCCAGCAGCCAAGAGCACGGCCTAGCGGGATACAATGAGCAGTTCTTC.